The rows below give T cell receptor beta chains drawn from one sample of a study of blood T cell repertoires in COVID-19. Method: immunoSEQ multiplex PCR; TCRdb's copy keeps in-frame clones and lacks some. Among a few hundred thousand clones listed, about nine tenths were seen once. The sample was peripheral blood. The receptors originated from a woman aged 40 to 55 who had recovered from COVID-19. The conserved cysteine and the conserved F or W are not part of the CDR3 here. The D gene is left open where the match is weak. Size tells how often a clone was seen (once, few, many) or the class of an expanded clone, and some rows leave it out.

len: 15; v_gene: TRBV19; d_gene: NA; abundance: NA; CDR3aa: ASSPSLTLPISYEQY
len: 12; v_gene: TRBV15; d_gene: NA; abundance: NA; CDR3aa: ATRLRPPAETQY
len: 13; v_gene: TRBV5-1; d_gene: NA; abundance: NA; CDR3aa: ASSLFERGDTEAF
len: 12; v_gene: TRBV4-1; d_gene: TRBD1; abundance: NA; CDR3aa: ASSAQGEGTEAF
len: 21; v_gene: TRBV7-8; d_gene: TRBD2; abundance: NA; CDR3aa: ASSPWTSGRPTVAIISSDTQY
len: 8; v_gene: TRBV28; d_gene: NA; abundance: NA; CDR3aa: AGGGREAF
len: 12; v_gene: TRBV3-1/TRBV3-2; d_gene: TRBD1; abundance: NA; CDR3aa: ASSPRTGLGTQY
len: 15; v_gene: TRBV4-2; d_gene: TRBD2; abundance: NA; CDR3aa: ASSQGGLAGGQETQY
len: 11; v_gene: TRBV30; d_gene: NA; abundance: NA; CDR3aa: AWSRRGNSPLH
len: 16; v_gene: TRBV7-8; d_gene: NA; abundance: NA; CDR3aa: ASSGVWAFELGTGELF
len: 14; v_gene: TRBV5-1; d_gene: TRBD1; abundance: once; CDR3aa: ASSSGQGANTGELF
len: 13; v_gene: TRBV15; d_gene: TRBD2; abundance: once; CDR3aa: ATSRAQGGTGELF
len: 10; v_gene: TRBV24-1; d_gene: NA; abundance: NA; CDR3aa: ATSDFFNEQY
len: 11; v_gene: TRBV30; d_gene: NA; abundance: NA; CDR3aa: AWRGRLRSEQF
len: 9; v_gene: TRBV28; d_gene: TRBD1; abundance: NA; CDR3aa: ATDRDTEAF
len: 13; v_gene: TRBV4-1; d_gene: NA; abundance: NA; CDR3aa: ASSQDPGLRYEQY
len: 15; v_gene: TRBV5-4; d_gene: NA; abundance: NA; CDR3aa: ARPFRRRGYGANVLT
len: 12; v_gene: TRBV10-1; d_gene: NA; abundance: NA; CDR3aa: ASSESRTVWNQY
len: 11; v_gene: TRBV19; d_gene: TRBD1; abundance: NA; CDR3aa: ASRGTLDRGLF
len: 14; v_gene: TRBV5-1; d_gene: TRBD2; abundance: NA; CDR3aa: ASSLAGGEWVYEQY
len: 10; v_gene: TRBV3-1/TRBV3-2; d_gene: NA; abundance: NA; CDR3aa: ASSQDRREQY
len: 12; v_gene: TRBV6-4; d_gene: TRBD1; abundance: NA; CDR3aa: ASLGTGGSQPQH
len: 13; v_gene: TRBV4-1; d_gene: NA; abundance: NA; CDR3aa: ASSPSRDTGNTIY
len: 11; v_gene: TRBV12-3/TRBV12-4; d_gene: TRBD1; abundance: NA; CDR3aa: ASSPTGVASYT
len: 9; v_gene: TRBV30; d_gene: NA; abundance: NA; CDR3aa: AWDYLDIQY
len: 11; v_gene: TRBV7-2; d_gene: NA; abundance: NA; CDR3aa: ASNIGGAYEQY
len: 9; v_gene: TRBV30; d_gene: NA; abundance: NA; CDR3aa: AWSSREPQY
len: 14; v_gene: TRBV18; d_gene: TRBD2; abundance: NA; CDR3aa: ASSLNPGLAGDTQY
len: 17; v_gene: TRBV18; d_gene: TRBD2; abundance: NA; CDR3aa: ASSPTIWTSGPTQETQY
len: 14; v_gene: TRBV10-3; d_gene: TRBD2; abundance: NA; CDR3aa: AISESPGTSTREQY
len: 13; v_gene: TRBV27; d_gene: TRBD1; abundance: NA; CDR3aa: ASTNTIGTDYGYT
len: 10; v_gene: TRBV5-1; d_gene: NA; abundance: once; CDR3aa: AARGNTYEQY
len: 13; v_gene: TRBV27; d_gene: TRBD2; abundance: NA; CDR3aa: ASPTSGSRPGELF
len: 13; v_gene: TRBV12-2; d_gene: NA; abundance: NA; CDR3aa: ASRFVAGDTGELF
len: 11; v_gene: TRBV10-3; d_gene: TRBD1; abundance: once; CDR3aa: AISEYRGETQY
len: 12; v_gene: TRBV27; d_gene: NA; abundance: NA; CDR3aa: ASSFSGSGQPQH
len: 11; v_gene: TRBV10-1; d_gene: NA; abundance: NA; CDR3aa: ASSESFYGEQF
len: 11; v_gene: TRBV6-5; d_gene: NA; abundance: NA; CDR3aa: ASEGENTGELF
len: 12; v_gene: TRBV5-6; d_gene: NA; abundance: NA; CDR3aa: ASSVQGFGYEQY
len: 14; v_gene: TRBV6-5; d_gene: NA; abundance: NA; CDR3aa: ASSYVPGWPTDTQY
len: 13; v_gene: TRBV3-1/TRBV3-2; d_gene: TRBD2; abundance: NA; CDR3aa: ASSSTSGPYNEQF
len: 13; v_gene: TRBV30; d_gene: NA; abundance: NA; CDR3aa: AWSWARGIYNEQF
len: 18; v_gene: TRBV10-1; d_gene: TRBD2; abundance: NA; CDR3aa: ASSESRGVAAGGSSYEQY